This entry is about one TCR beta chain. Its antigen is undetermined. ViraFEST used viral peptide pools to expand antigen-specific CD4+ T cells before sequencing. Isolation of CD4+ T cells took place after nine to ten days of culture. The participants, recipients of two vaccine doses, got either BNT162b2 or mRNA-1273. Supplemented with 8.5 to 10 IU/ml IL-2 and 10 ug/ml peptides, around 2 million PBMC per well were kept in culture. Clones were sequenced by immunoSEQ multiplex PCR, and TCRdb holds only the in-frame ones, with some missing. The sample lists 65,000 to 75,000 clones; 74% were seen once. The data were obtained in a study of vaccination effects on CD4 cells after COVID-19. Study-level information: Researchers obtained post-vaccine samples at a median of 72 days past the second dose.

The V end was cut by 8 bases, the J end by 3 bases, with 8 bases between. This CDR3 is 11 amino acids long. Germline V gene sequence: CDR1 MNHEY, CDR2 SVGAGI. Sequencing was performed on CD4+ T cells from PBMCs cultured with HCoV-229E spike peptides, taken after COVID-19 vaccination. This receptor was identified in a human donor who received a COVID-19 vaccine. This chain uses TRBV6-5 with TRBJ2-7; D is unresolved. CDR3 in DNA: TGTGCCAGCGGAAAAGGCTACGAGCAGTACGTC. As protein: CASGKGYEQYV.